The TCR beta chain described here comes from a study of blood T cell repertoires in COVID-19. Study information: The United States, Italy and Spain provided the acute and convalescent COVID-19 samples. Sample material is recorded as cDNA or gDNA derived from T cells, B-cell-depleted T cells, or PBMCs.

As handled by the study authors: It was from reference gene primer amplification that nucleated cell counts were estimated. Data came from immunoSEQ multiplex PCR; TCRdb stores just in-frame clones and leaves some out. D and trimming were read from the DNA, whereas the V and J calls and clone size are those reported in that table. This sample has approximately 61,000 clones, with 88% found just once. A word on this clone: Its ends do not fully match the called genes, so a read error is possible.

There are 10 residues in the CDR3. The V gene's germline CDR1 is SQVTM and CDR2 ANQGSEA. The source material was peripheral blood. The rearrangement joins TRBV29-1 to TRBJ1-1, with D maybe TRBD1 (5 bases). The clonotype originates from a woman older than 75 with active COVID-19. CDR3 in amino acids: CSIGDWEKNF. In DNA form, the CDR3 reads TGCAGCATCGGGGACTGGGAGAAAAATTTT.